This TCR beta chain emerged from a study of blood T cell repertoires in COVID-19. Study details: The origin of the acute and convalescent COVID-19 samples was the United States, Italy and Spain.

The junction had 9 bases not matched to a gene; V was cut back by 0 bases and J by 8 bases. CDR1 and CDR2 from the germline V gene are SGHNT and YYREEE (reference sequence). The CDR3 has 16 residues. Profiling relied on immunoSEQ multiplex PCR, and the TCRdb table lists in-frame clones only, not all of them. The data show some 200,000 clones, about nine tenths seen once. This clonotype was obtained from a woman in her fifties or sixties with acute or convalescent COVID-19. Sequencing was carried out using peripheral blood. The genes are TRBV5-4 and TRBJ2-1; 9 positions agree with TRBD2. CDR3 sequence: CASSLGSVAGVYEQFF. The CDR3 region has the DNA TGTGCCAGCAGCTTGGGTTCGGTAGCGGGGGTCTATGAGCAGTTCTTC. The complete variable domain, with remaining parts taken from reference TRBV5-4 and TRBJ2-1, reads ETGVTQSPTHLIKTRGQQVTLRCSSQSGHNTVSWYQQALGQGPQFIFQYYREEENGRGNFPPRFSGLQFPNYSSELNVNALELDDSALYLCASSLGSVAGVYEQFFGPGTRLTVL.